The rows below give T cell receptor beta chains drawn from one sample of a study of T cell responses to AZD1222 COVID-19 vaccine. Some clones are missing from TCRdb's copy, which holds only in-frame ones; the method was immunoSEQ multiplex PCR. The sample has approximately 68,000 clones, around 90% seen once. The material was peripheral blood, obtained 28 days after the second dose of the MenACWY control vaccine. The receptors were sampled from an adult who received the MenACWY meningococcal vaccine as a control. Both conserved end residues are part of each CDR3. A D gene is named only where the DNA matches it firmly. Clone size is given for some rows only: seen once, a few or many times, or a class if the clone is expanded.

J gene,V gene,clone size,D gene,CDR3 DNA,CDR3 protein
TRBJ1-2,TRBV21-1,NA,NA,TGTGCCAGCAGCAAAGAGGGAGGACGTGCAGGCTACACCTTC,CASSKEGGRAGYTF
TRBJ1-2,TRBV11-1,NA,NA,TGTGCCAGCAGCTTACAGGGTTTTGGCTACACCTTC,CASSLQGFGYTF
TRBJ2-2,TRBV27,NA,NA,TGTGCCAGCACCGGGACGGGCCTAAACACCGGGGAGCTGTTTTTT,CASTGTGLNTGELFF
TRBJ1-5,TRBV5-1,once,NA,TGCGCCAGCAGCTTCTTGCCGGGTAGCAATCAGCCCCAGCATTTT,CASSFLPGSNQPQHF
TRBJ2-5,TRBV28,NA,TRBD1,TGTGCCAGCAGCCAGGACAGGGCGGTTGCGACCCAGTACTTC,CASSQDRAVATQYF
TRBJ1-1,TRBV5-1,NA,NA,TGCGCCAGCAGCTCAGGGGCCCGGCATACTGAAGCTTTCTTT,CASSSGARHTEAFF
TRBJ2-7,TRBV7-2,once,TRBD1,TGTGCCAGCAGCTCAGGACCGGGACAGGGGATCGAGCAGTACTTC,CASSSGPGQGIEQYF
TRBJ1-1,TRBV18,NA,NA,TGTGCCAGCGCGGTAGCAGGGGAAGCTTTCTTT,CASAVAGEAFF
TRBJ2-1,TRBV5-1,NA,TRBD2,TGCGCCAGCAGCTTGGGAACTAGCGGGGGGAACTACAATGAGCAGTTCTTC,CASSLGTSGGNYNEQFF
TRBJ1-5,TRBV24-1,NA,NA,TGTGCCACCAGTGACCCGGGCCCTAATCAGCCCCAGCATTTT,CATSDPGPNQPQHF
TRBJ1-1,TRBV7-9,NA,TRBD1,TGTGCCAGCAGTGTAAGGGGGCAGGTGAACACTGAAGCTTTCTTT,CASSVRGQVNTEAFF
TRBJ1-2,TRBV6-5,once,NA,TGTGCCAGCCGCGACAGGAACTATGGCTACACCTTC,CASRDRNYGYTF
TRBJ2-3,TRBV5-4,NA,TRBD1,TGTGCCAGCAGCTCAAACGACAGGGCCTCAGGTACGCAGTATTTT,CASSSNDRASGTQYF
TRBJ2-5,TRBV28,NA,NA,TGTGCCAGCAGTTTATCCCAGGGTTTGGAGACCCAGTACTTC,CASSLSQGLETQYF
TRBJ2-2,TRBV5-1,NA,NA,TGCGCCAGCAGCTTAGGGTCTACAAGTGCCGGGGAGCTGTTTTTT,CASSLGSTSAGELFF
TRBJ2-2,TRBV11-2,NA,NA,TGTGCCAGCAGTCTTGCGGAGCTGTTTTTT,CASSLAELFF
TRBJ1-3,TRBV9,once,NA,TGTGCCAGCAGCGTAAAAGGGTACGATTACTCTGGAAACACCATATATTTT,CASSVKGYDYSGNTIYF
TRBJ1-1,TRBV3-1/TRBV3-2,NA,NA,TGTGCCAGCAGCCCTGGGAGCCGGATGAACACTGAAGCTTTCTTT,CASSPGSRMNTEAFF
TRBJ2-7,TRBV6-6,NA,NA,TGTGCCAGCAGCCACCTACTCTACGAGCAGTACTTC,CASSHLLYEQYF
TRBJ2-1,TRBV2,NA,NA,TGTGCCAGCAGGCCAGGAGGCAATGAGCAGTTCTTC,CASRPGGNEQFF
TRBJ1-2,TRBV6-1,NA,NA,TGTGCCAGCAGCGAAGCTGACAGATACCGGCATGGCTACACCTTC,CASSEADRYRHGYTF
TRBJ2-7,TRBV3-1/TRBV3-2,NA,TRBD1,TGTGCCAGCAGCCATCTCTACCTTGCCGGGACAGAGGCCTTGGTGCAGTACTTC,CASSHLYLAGTEALVQYF
TRBJ2-1,TRBV18,once,TRBD1,TGTGCCAGCTCACCAACAGGGGCCCCTTACAATGAGCAGTTCTTC,CASSPTGAPYNEQFF
TRBJ1-5,TRBV15,NA,NA,TGTGCCACCAGCAGAGGGGGGGCAGGGTGGCAGCCCCAGCATTTT,CATSRGGAGWQPQHF
TRBJ1-5,TRBV15,NA,NA,TGTGCCACCAGCCGTACGGCGGGGGGCTGGAATCAGCCCCAGCATTTT,CATSRTAGGWNQPQHF
TRBJ2-1,TRBV6-5,NA,TRBD2,TGTGCCAGCAGACCCTACGGGACTAGTTCCAGTGAGCAGTTCTTC,CASRPYGTSSSEQFF
TRBJ2-1,TRBV28,NA,TRBD1,TGTGCCAGCAGTTTAGGAACACAGGGGGATGAGCAGTTCTTC,CASSLGTQGDEQFF
TRBJ1-5,TRBV19,NA,TRBD1,TGTGCCAGTAGTCCAAGACAGGGAGGGAGGTCTGGACAGCCCCAGCATTTT,CASSPRQGGRSGQPQHF
TRBJ2-7,TRBV11-2,NA,NA,TGTGCCAGCAGCTTAGACAGGGTGAGGGAGCAGTACTTC,CASSLDRVREQYF
TRBJ1-2,TRBV7-8,NA,NA,TGTGCCAGCAGCTTAGCGCTACCTAGAATCGGGACTGATTTTGGCTACACCTTC,CASSLALPRIGTDFGYTF
TRBJ2-4,TRBV9,NA,NA,TGTGCCAGCAGCGTAGATGGGGGCGCGGGGCAAAACATTCAGTACTTC,CASSVDGGAGQNIQYF
TRBJ1-2,TRBV7-2,few,NA,TGTGCCAGCAGCTTACTAGGGATGGGGGGCTACACCTTC,CASSLLGMGGYTF
TRBJ2-5,TRBV19,NA,TRBD2,TGTGCCAGTAGTATTCTAGCGGGGGAGACCCAGTACTTC,CASSILAGETQYF
TRBJ1-1,TRBV6-5,NA,NA,TGTGCCAGCATGCGGCGCCTGAACACTGAAGCTTTCTTT,CASMRRLNTEAFF
TRBJ2-1,TRBV10-3,once,NA,TGTGCCATCAGTGTGACATCATACAATGAGCAGTTCTTC,CAISVTSYNEQFF
TRBJ2-6,TRBV30,NA,NA,TGTGCCTGGAACAGGGAGTACTCTGGGGCCAACGTCCTGACTTTC,CAWNREYSGANVLTF
TRBJ2-3,TRBV9,NA,NA,TGTGCCAGCAGCCCGCCGACCACAGATACGCAGTATTTT,CASSPPTTDTQYF